Presented here are 29 T cell receptor beta chains from one specimen sequenced in a study of Ad26.COV2.S vaccination and SARS-CoV-2 variants. Sequencing was performed with immunoSEQ multiplex PCR; in TCRdb, only in-frame clones are kept and a portion is missing. The sample records roughly 410,000 clones, about 80% being singletons. Treatment given: some 20 received Ad26.COV2.S at low or high dose, single or two shots; 5 received placebo; per-sample allocation not given. Specimens were obtained on day 63 following the first vaccine or placebo injection. The sample here was peripheral blood, taken in a trial of Ad26.COV2.S vaccine versus placebo. The receptors were gathered from a person between 18 and 60 years old who received the Ad26.COV2.S COVID-19 vaccine or a placebo.

The chain carries TRBV4-1 and TRBJ1-2; 12 bases are shared with TRBD1. The CDR3 is 16 residues long. The J segment lost 3 bases and the V segment lost 4 bases, leaving 6 bases of the junction unmatched. Per germline, CDR1 MGHRA and CDR2 YSYEKL. In DNA, the CDR3 is TGCGCCAGCAGCCTTACGGGACAGGGGGCGGACTATGGCTACACCTTC. Its translation is CASSLTGQGADYGYTF.

The chain is built from TRBV20-1 and TRBJ1-2; D might be TRBD1 (5 bases). CDR3 length: 11 residues. Trimming removed 5 bases from V and 8 bases from J, with 12 bases in between. From germline, CDR1 is DFQATT and CDR2 SNEGSKA (reference sequence). The CDR3 DNA follows: TGCAGTGCTTCCAGGGTTGAGGGCTACACCTTC. Translating gives CSASRVEGYTF.

CDR3 nucleotides: TGTGCCAGCAGTATTAAAGCGGGTAGCACAGATACGCAGTATTTT. It codes for CASSIKAGSTDTQYF. The gene calls are TRBV27 and TRBJ2-3, with a tentative D call TRBD2 (6 bases). Germline loops: CDR1 MNHEY, CDR2 SMNVEV (reference sequence). This CDR3 region has 15 residues. V was trimmed by 5 bases and J by 0 bases, leaving 12 bases between them.

The chain employs TRBV5-6 and TRBJ2-3; 7 bases fit TRBD2. V shed 5 bases and J 4 bases; nucleotides not matched to a gene: 7. CDR1 is SGHDT and CDR2 is YYEEEE in the germline V gene. There are 14 residues in the CDR3. The CDR3 is CASSVAGVSDTQYF. In DNA, the CDR3 is TGTGCCAGCAGTGTCGCGGGAGTGTCAGATACGCAGTATTTT.

The J gene is TRBJ2-7, the V gene TRBV3-1 (or the pseudogene TRBV3-2); no firm D call. The V gene's germline CDR1 is LGHDT and CDR2 YNNKEL (reference sequence). V lost 4 bases, J lost 5 bases, and 6 bases lay in between. CDR3 size: 11 residues. The CDR3 region is CASSLLDEQYF. The CDR3 nucleotides read TGTGCCAGCAGCCTACTGGACGAGCAGTACTTC.

This sequence joins TRBV29-1 and TRBJ2-1; tentative D call: TRBD1 (8 bases). The CDR3 extends over 13 amino acids. Germline V gives CDR1 SQVTM, CDR2 ANQGSEA. Trimming stripped 8 bases from V and 4 bases from J, with 15 bases between. CDR3 amino acids: CSFYRGGYNEQFF. The CDR3 DNA reads as TGCAGCTTTTACAGGGGGGGTTACAATGAGCAGTTCTTC.

The genes are TRBV11-3 and TRBJ2-5; weak D call: TRBD2 (6 bases). The germline gives CDR1 SGHNT, CDR2 YENEEA. The CDR3 is made up of 15 amino acids. The germline V and J ends were trimmed by 0 bases and 2 bases, with 10 bases remaining between them. CDR3 DNA sequence: TGTGCCAGCAGCTTAGAGGGACTGGTGCAAGAGACCCAGTACTTC. Protein: CASSLEGLVQETQYF.

This clone has more than one count but fewer than ten. The chain couples TRBV5-1 to TRBJ2-1; a possible D gene is TRBD2 (5 bases). V was shortened by 5 bases and J by 2 bases, with 11 bases between the two germline ends. This CDR3 has 14 residues. CDR1 and CDR2 (germline): SGHRS, YFSETQ. The CDR3 DNA sequence: TGCGCCAGCAGAGCGGCCGAGACCTACAATGAGCAGTTCTTC. It encodes CASRAAETYNEQFF.

The chain employs TRBV6-1 and TRBJ2-7; TRBD1 or TRBD2 may be the D gene (5 bases each). The CDR3 sequence is 15 residues long. The V end was cut by 2 bases, the J end by 2 bases, with 13 bases between. CDR1 and CDR2 from the germline V gene are MNHNS and SASEGT. CDR3 DNA sequence: TGTGCCAGCAGTGAACTCCCAGGGAGCGCCTACGAGCAGTACTTC. Protein sequence: CASSELPGSAYEQYF.

This chain connects TRBV21-1 to TRBJ2-7; TRBD1, the table's D call, lacks a check against the DNA. TRBV21-1 is a pseudogene segment. CDR3 length equals 15 residues. The CDR3 coding sequence is TGTGCCAGCAGCGACTCGGGACAGGGGTTTGACGAGCAGTACTTC. This codes for CASSDSGQGFDEQYF.

This sequence joins TRBV7-2 and TRBJ1-5; unclear D gene. The CDR3 length is 15 residues. Germline CDR1 is SGHTA and CDR2 is FQGNSA. Trimming pared 5 bases from V and 2 bases from J, leaving 13 bases between. The CDR3 bases are TGTGCCAGCAGCCCCAAGCTGGGAGGCAATCAGCCCCAGCATTTT. Its translation: CASSPKLGGNQPQHF.

The chain joins TRBV10-3 to TRBJ2-1; 7 bases align to TRBD2. V shed 0 bases, J shed 8 bases, and the junction held 4 bases outside the gene matches. The CDR3 contains 14 residues. The germline V gene encodes CDR1 ENHRY and CDR2 SYGVKD. In DNA, the CDR3 is TGTGCCATCAGTGAGTCGGGAGGGAGGGATGAGCAGTTCTTC. This encodes CAISESGGRDEQFF.

V usage is TRBV12-3 or TRBV12-4 and J usage is TRBJ1-5; D is unresolved. V was clipped by 5 bases and J by 6 bases, with 11 bases between them. CDR3 size: 13 residues. The CDR3 loop reads CASSPLEGQPQHF. CDR3 sequence (DNA): TGTGCCAGCAGTCCCTTGGAAGGTCAGCCCCAGCATTTT.

The genes are TRBV7-9 and TRBJ2-3, with D unclear. CDR3 length equals 12 residues. Trimming took off 5 bases at V and 2 bases at J, with 5 bases between the two ends. The germline V gene encodes CDR1 SEHNR and CDR2 FQNEAQ (reference sequence). The CDR3 nucleotides are TGTGCCAGCAGCCCGGACACAGATACGCAGTATTTT. Protein: CASSPDTDTQYF.

The chain has TRBV27 and TRBJ2-1; D remains ambiguous. The CDR3 spans 11 residues. Germline assignment: CDR1 MNHEY and CDR2 SMNVEV (reference sequence). V shed 6 bases and J shed 4 bases, with 4 bases lying between them. The CDR3 sequence is CASSTYNEQFF. The CDR3 DNA sequence: TGTGCCAGCAGCACATACAATGAGCAGTTCTTC.

This clone was seen a single time. The chain is built from TRBV9 and TRBJ1-6; D ambiguous. This CDR3 spans 15 amino acids. V lost 0 bases and J 8 bases, leaving 12 bases between the germline ends. Germline CDR1 is SGDLS and CDR2 is YYNGEE. CDR3 region: CASSVGFNADSPLHF. The CDR3 nucleotides are TGTGCCAGCAGCGTAGGGTTTAACGCAGATTCACCCCTCCACTTT.

CDR3 amino acids: CASSFRLAGVGDTGELFF. The CDR3 DNA reads TGTGCCAGCAGTTTCAGGCTAGCGGGGGTCGGGGACACCGGGGAGCTGTTTTTT. The rearrangement links TRBV7-2 to TRBJ2-2; 10 bases agree with TRBD2. V shed 6 bases and J 3 bases; nucleotides not matched to a gene: 13. The CDR3 spans 18 residues. The germline CDR1 and CDR2 sequences are SGHTA and FQGNSA. Combining the CDR3 with reference TRBV7-2 and TRBJ2-2 gives the whole variable domain GAGVSQSPSNKVTEKGKDVELRCDPISGHTALYWYRQSLGQGLEFLIYFQGNSAPDKSGLPSDRFSAERTGGSVSTLTIQRTQQEDSAVYLCASSFRLAGVGDTGELFFGEGSRLTVL.

This clone was observed a few times. J is TRBJ1-1 and V is TRBV6-1, with D unclear. This CDR3 comprises 14 residues. V lost 3 bases and J lost 7, with 15 bases in between. CDR1 is MNHNS and CDR2 is SASEGT in the germline V gene. The CDR3 DNA follows: TGTGCCAGCAGTGATACTGTAATCACGGGTGAAGCTTTCTTT. Translation: CASSDTVITGEAFF.

This clone has just one count. This sequence joins TRBV30 and TRBJ1-1; no clear D. CDR3 length: 13 amino acids. In germline, CDR1 is GTSNPN, CDR2 SVGIG (reference sequence). Trimming left V 0 bases short and J 4 bases short, with 9 bases between. DNA for the CDR3: TGTGCCTGGAGTGTAGTCGCCAGCACTGAAGCTTTCTTT. Its protein is CAWSVVASTEAFF.

The chain is built from TRBV5-1 and TRBJ1-2; D is possibly TRBD1 (5 bases). Germline CDR1 SGHRS, CDR2 YFSETQ. This CDR3 has 14 amino acids. V was shortened by 0 bases and J by 3 bases, with 9 bases between the two germline ends. DNA for the CDR3: TGCGCCAGCAGCTTGGAAGGCAGGGACTATGGCTACACCTTC. Translation: CASSLEGRDYGYTF.

V gene TRBV5-1 combines with J gene TRBJ2-7; no clear D gene. V was shortened by 4 bases and J by 10 bases, with 21 bases between the two germline ends. This CDR3 region has 14 residues. The germline V gene has CDR1 SGHRS and CDR2 YFSETQ. The CDR3 sequence: CASSNSWGATLQYF. For the CDR3, the DNA is TGCGCCAGCAGCAACTCCTGGGGTGCAACCCTTCAGTACTTC.

This chain uses TRBV2 with TRBJ1-1; D perhaps matches TRBD1 (6 bases). V was clipped by 7 bases and J by 4 bases, with 13 bases between them. The CDR3 covers 13 residues. Germline V gives CDR1 SNHLY, CDR2 FYNNEI. The CDR3 is CASTGGVGTEAFF. CDR3 DNA: TGTGCCAGCACCGGGGGCGTGGGCACTGAAGCTTTCTTT.

The chain couples TRBV3-1 (or the pseudogene TRBV3-2) to TRBJ2-1, with 9 bases matching TRBD2. Germline V gene sequence: CDR1 LGHDT, CDR2 YNNKEL (reference sequence). The CDR3 is 11 residues long. V trimming: 8 bases; J trimming: 7 bases; junction bases outside the gene matches: 0. The CDR3 here is CASGLANEQFF. CDR3 coding DNA: TGTGCCAGCGGACTAGCGAATGAGCAGTTCTTC.

The rearrangement joins TRBV3-1 (or the pseudogene TRBV3-2) to TRBJ2-1, with D uncertain. The CDR3 is 15 amino acids. Germline CDR1 reads LGHDT; CDR2 reads YNNKEL (reference sequence). V was clipped by 5 bases and J by 5 bases, with 16 bases between them. CDR3: CASSRSETANNEQFF. CDR3 bases: TGTGCCAGCAGCAGAAGCGAAACGGCCAACAATGAGCAGTTCTTC.

This clone was detected a few times. The V gene is TRBV5-4, the J gene TRBJ1-1, with TRBD1 matching over 10 bases. The CDR3 totals 17 residues. CDR1 and CDR2 (germline): SGHNT, YYREEE (reference sequence). V lost 4 bases to trimming and J lost 2 bases; unmatched junction nucleotides: 11. The CDR3 reads CASSTGGTGATNTEAFF. The CDR3 DNA sequence: TGTGCCAGCAGCACGGGAGGGACAGGGGCTACAAACACTGAAGCTTTCTTT.

The CDR3 nucleotides are TGTGCCAGCAGCCAAGATCTCCGCTCCTACGAGCAGTACTTC. Protein product: CASSQDLRSYEQYF. V usage is TRBV14 and J usage is TRBJ2-7; D uncertain. The germline gives CDR1 SGHDN, CDR2 FVKESK. The CDR3 is 14 amino acids. The V gene lost 0 bases and the J gene lost 0 bases, with 6 bases spanning the gap.

J is TRBJ2-2 and V is TRBV4-1; D assignment may be TRBD1 or TRBD2 (5 bases each). The germline V gene encodes CDR1 MGHRA and CDR2 YSYEKL. With 4 bases removed from V and 4 bases from J, the gap between germline ends came to 13 bases. This CDR3 region has 15 residues. The CDR3 protein is CASSRIKGPTGELFF. DNA of the CDR3: TGCGCCAGCAGCCGTATTAAGGGACCCACCGGGGAGCTGTTTTTT.

The chain is built from TRBV6-5 and TRBJ1-4; tentative D call: TRBD1 (6 bases). Germline CDR1 MNHEY, CDR2 SVGAGI. V was clipped by 7 bases and J by 7 bases, with 19 bases between them. The CDR3 extends over 15 amino acids. The CDR3 DNA sequence: TGTGCCAGCATTGGATCGACAGGCGGGGGTGAAAAACTGTTTTTT. It specifies CASIGSTGGGEKLFF.

Details on this clone: Other DNA variants within this sample encode the same CDR3. The chain is built from TRBV9 and TRBJ1-4; D gene ambiguous. The V gene lost 0 bases and the J gene lost 0 bases, with 6 bases spanning the gap. CDR3 length: 15 amino acids. The germline V gene has CDR1 SGDLS and CDR2 YYNGEE. The chain's CDR3 is CASSVGAATNEKLFF. CDR3 nucleotides: TGTGCCAGCAGCGTAGGGGCAGCAACTAATGAAAAACTGTTTTTT.